A selection of T cell receptor beta chains follows, all from one sample in a study of blood T cell repertoires in COVID-19. TCRdb's table, derived via immunoSEQ multiplex PCR, lists solely in-frame clones and lacks some. The table lists about 140,000 clones, about 91% of them singletons. Sequencing was carried out using peripheral blood. The source of these receptors is a woman aged 55 to 70 with acute or convalescent COVID-19. CDR3s leave out the opening cysteine and the closing phenylalanine or tryptophan.

V,CDR3
TRBV4-3,ASSQAPDGGLYGYT
TRBV3-1/TRBV3-2,ASSQNGGTGWYEQY
TRBV28,ASFSGGTGGANYGYT
TRBV7-2,ASSLVGGWGQPQH
TRBV4-1,ASSHPPRSEKLF
TRBV28,ASSPTGIGSYEQY
TRBV30,AWSGRTAGNQPQH
TRBV2,ASSVTGAYTEAF
TRBV6-5,ASIGTGLSGNTIY
TRBV2,ASSLGTGGSYEQY
TRBV12-3/TRBV12-4,ASSFTGNQPQH
TRBV19,ASSSLTGASNQPQH
TRBV7-3,ASSSGKGVVYEQY
TRBV5-1,ASSLEQGANSPLH
TRBV7-3,ASSSTGGSDYGYT
TRBV19,ASSIKGRWNTEAF
TRBV24-1,ATSDDRANTGELF
TRBV19,ASSKTGGPNTEAF
TRBV5-1,ASSLLTGGSGANVLT
TRBV28,ASSSGQGTDTQY
TRBV7-3,ASSSLTGGNTEAF
TRBV5-5,ASSLVPQGTFGAF
TRBV9,ASSETDSLGEQF
TRBV5-1,ASSLERFGDAF
TRBV2,ASRRQGGYEQY
TRBV3-1/TRBV3-2,ASSQDSVARHMGYT
TRBV11-2,ASSLDTIVGNIQY
TRBV6-5,ANRGGALFNYGYT
TRBV5-1,ASRQGGNSPLH
TRBV7-2,ASSLAPGGYNEQF
TRBV9,ASSETGLTEAF
TRBV19,ASSSHYRNRDSGIRYNEQF
TRBV25-1,ASSSLGWGGEAF
TRBV19,ASRDRGMRETQY
TRBV28,ASIPRPTGYSNQPQH
TRBV28,ASSLGRGGYGYT
TRBV6-5,ASSYSIQRGQETQY
TRBV6-1,ASTEWGDLDNSPLH
TRBV2,ASTKRRPQETQY
TRBV6-6,ASSYSREPTEAF
TRBV19,ASSIAPASGGWNEQF
TRBV7-9,ASSRGPGELF
TRBV5-8,ASSLSGYGYT
TRBV7-9,ASSARVAGSTYEQY
TRBV5-1,ASTGTSGAQETQY
TRBV2,ASSLQGTPYGYT
TRBV4-3,ASSQDGIAGGISSYNEQF
TRBV5-1,ASSLAGRGNEQF
TRBV5-1,ASTLTSGAMNTGELF